The 32 T cell receptor beta chains below come from one sample, sequenced in a study of identical twins. MiXCR, applied by TCRdb to the 5' RACE reads, yields one record per CDR3 protein. The table records more than 600,000 distinct CDR3 sequences, 18% of them present only once. The sample also formed part of further work on T cells expressing NK-cell markers.

The sequenced sample consisted of PBMCs. These receptor sequences come from a woman younger than 35 in good health.

This chain connects TRBV20-1 to TRBJ1-1; 7 bases agree with TRBD1. Germline lookup yields CDR1 DFQATT and CDR2 SNEGSKA (reference sequence). V lost 5 bases to trimming and J lost 4 bases; unmatched junction nucleotides: 7. CDR3 size: 13 residues. The DNA of the CDR3 is TGCAGTGCTTATACAGGGGTTGGCACTGAAGCTTTCTTT. It is translated as CSAYTGVGTEAFF.

This clonotype appeared a few times. The V call is TRBV10-3, the J call TRBJ2-3, with 7 bases lining up with TRBD2. Germline assignment: CDR1 ENHRY and CDR2 SYGVKD. V was pared by 10 bases and J by 6 bases, with 10 bases of the junction left unmatched. The length of the CDR3 is 13 residues. The CDR3 nucleotides read TGTGCCAGGTCTAGCGGACCCTCGGATACGCAGTATTTT. Its protein is CARSSGPSDTQYF.

The sample holds a few counts of this clonotype. This chain connects TRBV20-1 to TRBJ1-3; 8 nucleotides agree with TRBD1. The CDR3 covers 14 residues. Losses at the gene ends were 2 bases for V and 7 bases for J; bases not matched to a gene: 7. Germline V gene lookup returns CDR1 DFQATT and CDR2 SNEGSKA (reference sequence). This CDR3 reads CSARQGAMGNTIYF. The DNA of the CDR3 is TGCAGTGCTAGACAGGGGGCAATGGGGAACACCATATATTTT.

The CDR3, as DNA: TGTGCCAGTAGTTACACAGATAGCAATCAGCCCCAGCATTTT. Its protein product is CASSYTDSNQPQHF. The V gene is TRBV7-2, the J gene TRBJ1-5; D gene uncertain. V lost 9 bases to trimming and J lost 0 bases, with 12 bases between them. The CDR3 covers 14 residues. Germline V gene lookup returns CDR1 SGHTA and CDR2 FQGNSA.

The chain couples TRBV5-5 to TRBJ2-3; D not certain. The germline V and J ends were trimmed by 2 bases and 2 bases, with 9 bases remaining between them. From germline, CDR1 is SGHKS and CDR2 YYEKEE (reference sequence). The CDR3 contains 14 residues. The CDR3 reads CASSFGRATDTQYF. Written as DNA, the CDR3 is TGTGCCAGCAGCTTCGGTAGGGCCACAGATACGCAGTATTTT.

The chain is built from TRBV20-1 and TRBJ2-6; D perhaps matches TRBD2 (6 bases). Trimming took 2 bases from V and 0 from J, leaving 17 bases between them. The V gene's germline CDR1 is DFQATT and CDR2 SNEGSKA (reference sequence). The CDR3 contains 18 residues. The CDR3 here is CSARQPGLGASGANVLTF. The CDR3 coding sequence is TGCAGTGCTAGACAACCGGGACTTGGGGCCTCTGGGGCCAACGTCCTGACTTTC.

The J gene is TRBJ1-5, the V gene TRBV20-1; 9 nucleotides match TRBD1. V was clipped by 2 bases and J by 6 bases; unmatched bases: 5. The CDR3 consists of 14 residues. Germline V lookup: CDR1 DFQATT, CDR2 SNEGSKA (reference sequence). The CDR3 loop reads CSARRQGGGQPQHF. CDR3 DNA sequence: TGCAGTGCTAGACGACAGGGGGGGGGTCAGCCCCAGCATTTT.

The genes are TRBV20-1 and TRBJ2-7, with 9 bases aligning to TRBD2. This CDR3 contains 15 residues. V lost 0 bases, J lost 6 bases, and 9 bases stayed unmatched. Germline CDR1 is DFQATT and CDR2 is SNEGSKA (reference sequence). CDR3 sequence reads: CSARDKRSGRLEQYF. DNA of the CDR3: TGCAGTGCTAGAGATAAAAGGAGCGGGAGGCTCGAGCAGTACTTC.

This clonotype was counted between two and nine times. The gene calls are TRBV12-3 or TRBV12-4 and TRBJ2-1; 7 bases are a match to TRBD2. This CDR3 spans 15 amino acids. V dropped 1 base and J dropped 6; count of bases not matched to a gene: 6. CDR3 in amino acids: CASSLGLAVGNEQFF. DNA for the CDR3: TGTGCCAGCAGTTTAGGACTAGCAGTCGGCAATGAGCAGTTCTTC.

This clonotype was counted at least ten times. V is TRBV12-3 or TRBV12-4 and J is TRBJ2-3, with D unclear. Trimming cost V 3 bases and J 4 bases, with 11 bases left between them. CDR3 size: 14 residues. CDR3 in DNA: TGTGCCAGCAGTTTGACCGGGTTTGCAGATACGCAGTATTTT. Translation: CASSLTGFADTQYF.

V and J are TRBV7-9 and TRBJ2-5; possible D gene TRBD1, 5 bases. V lost 4 bases to trimming and J lost 5 bases, with 17 bases between them. The CDR3 length is 15 residues. The germline CDR1 and CDR2 sequences are SEHNR and FQNEAQ (reference sequence). DNA of the CDR3: TGTGCCAGCAGCTCGGACGGATACTCAGGGGAGACCCAGTACTTC. This translates into CASSSDGYSGETQYF.

This clonotype was counted between two and nine times. The chain joins TRBV5-1 to TRBJ2-1, with 9 bases identical to TRBD2. The V gene's germline CDR1 is SGHRS and CDR2 YFSETQ. Trimming took 4 bases from V and 5 from J; bases not matched to a gene: 4. This CDR3 region has 14 residues. CDR3 sequence: CASSPSGTHNEQFF. The CDR3, as DNA: TGCGCCAGCAGCCCTAGCGGGACCCACAATGAGCAGTTCTTC.

The gene calls are TRBV12-3 or TRBV12-4 and TRBJ1-2; 9 nucleotides align to TRBD1. There are 13 residues in the CDR3. The trim removed 5 bases at V and 6 bases at J, leaving 4 bases unmatched. The chain's CDR3 is CASSGTGSHGYTF. The CDR3 nucleotides read TGTGCCAGCAGTGGGACAGGGTCTCATGGCTACACCTTC.

The chain joins TRBV4-1 to TRBJ1-1; TRBD1 might be the D (5 bases). The CDR3 runs 15 residues. The V end was cut by 6 bases, the J end by 4 bases, with 18 bases between. Germline values: CDR1 MGHRA, CDR2 YSYEKL. The CDR3 DNA reads TGCGCCAGCAGACCTCGCAGGGAGATAGGCACTGAAGCTTTCTTT. Translating gives CASRPRREIGTEAFF.

V is TRBV7-9 and J is TRBJ2-1; possibly TRBD2 for D (5 bases). V dropped 4 bases and J dropped 0 bases, with 16 bases sitting between them. The germline V gene encodes CDR1 SEHNR and CDR2 FQNEAQ (reference sequence). This CDR3 comprises 17 residues. CDR3 bases: TGTGCCAGCAGCTCCCTATTAGCGACTACCTCCTACAATGAGCAGTTCTTC. Its protein is CASSSLLATTSYNEQFF.

In its sample, this clonotype was seen a few times. V usage is TRBV12-3 or TRBV12-4 and J usage is TRBJ1-4; D is ambiguous. Trimming removed 6 bases from V and 0 bases from J, with 14 bases in between. CDR3 length equals 16 residues. The CDR3 region has the DNA TGTGCCAGCAGCCAAAGGGCCTCCTCAACTAATGAAAAACTGTTTTTT. It codes for CASSQRASSTNEKLFF.

In its sample, this clonotype was seen a few times. The chain joins TRBV6-2 or TRBV6-3 to TRBJ2-1; 9 bases align to TRBD2. V was pared by 8 bases and J by 10 bases, with 21 bases of the junction left unmatched. The germline V gene encodes CDR1 MNHEY and CDR2 SVGEGT. The CDR3 runs to 17 residues. For the CDR3, the DNA is TGTGCCAGCCGTGCCGGGGGGTGGAGTAGCGGGAGAGGAGAGCAGTTCTTC. Translating gives CASRAGGWSSGRGEQFF.

The table lists this clonotype with a few counts. The chain recombines TRBV12-3 or TRBV12-4 with TRBJ1-2; tentatively, D is TRBD1 (5 bases). The germline V and J ends were trimmed by 6 bases and 6 bases, with 14 bases remaining between them. The CDR3 has 13 amino acids. In DNA form, the CDR3 reads TGTGCCAGCAGCTGGACCAGGGTTGATGGCTACACCTTC. Protein product: CASSWTRVDGYTF.

The rearrangement links TRBV5-1 to TRBJ1-1, with D uncertain. Trimming took 5 bases from V and 0 from J, leaving 14 bases between them. The CDR3 consists of 15 residues. CDR1 SGHRS and CDR2 YFSETQ come from the germline V gene. The CDR3 region has the DNA TGCGCCAGCAGTCCTCGCAGTCAGATGAACACTGAAGCTTTCTTT. Translation: CASSPRSQMNTEAFF.

V is TRBV6-2 or TRBV6-3 and J is TRBJ2-2, with 8 bases identical to TRBD2. V was pared by 7 bases and J by 4 bases, with 11 bases of the junction left unmatched. Germline CDR1 and CDR2: MNHEY and SVGEGT. There are 16 residues in the CDR3. The CDR3 region is CASTTRREDGTGELFF. The CDR3 region has the DNA TGTGCCAGCACCACGAGGCGGGAGGATGGCACCGGGGAGCTGTTTTTT.

This clonotype was seen more than once but under ten times. The chain uses TRBV20-1 and TRBJ1-5; possible D gene TRBD1, 5 bases. Germline V gene sequence: CDR1 DFQATT, CDR2 SNEGSKA (reference sequence). Trimming stripped 6 bases from V and 6 bases from J, with 9 bases between. This CDR3 is built from 11 residues. This CDR3 reads CSAGAGQPQHF. Here the CDR3 DNA reads TGCAGTGCAGGGGCTGGTCAGCCCCAGCATTTT.

The chain carries TRBV5-1 and TRBJ2-3; D may be TRBD1 or TRBD2 (6 bases each). The CDR3 covers 21 residues. Looked up from germline, CDR1 is SGHRS and CDR2 is YFSETQ. Trimming pared 4 bases from V and 3 bases from J, leaving 33 bases between. The CDR3 is CASSRGTLGVVRGGRTDTQYF. CDR3 bases: TGCGCCAGCAGCAGGGGGACACTTGGTGTGGTCAGGGGAGGTCGTACAGATACGCAGTATTTT.

This clonotype was counted only a few times. V is TRBV25-1 and J is TRBJ2-6; D possibly corresponds to TRBD2 (5 bases). The V end lost 6 bases, the J end lost 0 bases, and 18 bases lay between the germline ends. The germline CDR1 and CDR2 sequences are MGHDK and SYGVNS. This CDR3 region has 18 residues. The CDR3 loop is CASRASGSDYSGANVLTF. CDR3 coding DNA: TGTGCCAGCAGAGCAAGTGGGAGCGACTACTCTGGGGCCAACGTCCTGACTTTC.

This clonotype was seen more than once but under ten times. The chain links TRBV5-5 to TRBJ1-1; D unresolved. Germline V lookup: CDR1 SGHKS, CDR2 YYEKEE (reference sequence). V dropped 3 bases and J dropped 6 bases, with 9 bases sitting between them. CDR3 size: 12 residues. Written as DNA, the CDR3 is TGTGCCAGCAGCTCTCTAACGGCTGAAGCTTTCTTT. Amino acids: CASSSLTAEAFF.

This chain links TRBV12-3 or TRBV12-4 with TRBJ1-2; possibly TRBD1 for D (6 bases). CDR3 length: 14 residues. V was cut by 3 bases and J by 3 bases, with 11 bases left in between. The CDR3 reads CASSFGQNYYGYTF. As DNA, the CDR3 is TGTGCCAGCAGTTTTGGACAGAACTACTATGGCTACACCTTC.

The rearrangement uses TRBV7-3 and TRBJ2-7; D ambiguous. CDR1 and CDR2 (germline): SGHTA, FQGTGA. This CDR3 has 14 residues. V was pared by 2 bases and J by 9 bases, with 17 bases between. The CDR3 DNA sequence: TGTGCCAGCAGCTTAGGCTCTAACTCTCCGACGCAGTACTTC. Translated: CASSLGSNSPTQYF.

V and J are TRBV25-1 and TRBJ1-3; tentatively, D is TRBD1 (6 bases). The V gene's germline CDR1 is MGHDK and CDR2 SYGVNS. CDR3 length: 15 amino acids. The V and J ends lost 2 bases and 4 bases respectively, with 12 bases between them. The CDR3: CASSEDRGAGNTIYF. In DNA form, the CDR3 reads TGTGCCAGCAGTGAAGACCGGGGGGCGGGAAACACCATATATTTT.

V gene TRBV18 combines with J gene TRBJ2-6, with D maybe TRBD1 (5 bases). CDR3 size: 16 residues. Per germline, CDR1 KGHSH and CDR2 LQKENI. Trimming pared 0 bases from V and 2 bases from J, leaving 8 bases between. For the CDR3, the DNA is TGTGCCAGCTCACCACCGACAGCTCCTGGGGCCAACGTCCTGACTTTC. Translated: CASSPPTAPGANVLTF.

This clonotype was recorded at least ten times. The chain carries TRBV10-3 and TRBJ1-2; 9 nucleotides match TRBD1. The trim removed 7 bases at V and 8 bases at J, leaving 11 bases unmatched. CDR3 size: 14 residues. In germline, CDR1 is ENHRY, CDR2 SYGVKD. CDR3: CAINAGTGPRGYTF. In nucleotides, the CDR3 is TGTGCCATCAATGCCGGGACAGGGCCAAGAGGCTACACCTTC.

V gene TRBV28 combines with J gene TRBJ1-3; unclear D gene. The CDR3 has 14 residues. V dropped 11 bases and J dropped 0 bases, with 14 bases sitting between them. Germline CDR1 and CDR2: MDHEN and SYDVKM. The DNA of the CDR3 is TGTGCCTCAAAGGAGGTCAGCTCTGGAAACACCATATATTTT. Its translation is CASKEVSSGNTIYF. Full variable domain (remainder filled in from reference TRBV28 and TRBJ1-3): DVKVTQSSRYLVKRTGEKVFLECVQDMDHENMFWYRQDPGLGLRLIYFSYDVKMKEKGDIPEGYSVSREKKERFSLILESASTNQTSMYLCASKEVSSGNTIYFGEGSWLTVV.

This clonotype was found once. The rearrangement links TRBV10-3 to TRBJ2-3; TRBD1 might be the D (6 bases). Trimming removed 6 bases from V and 3 bases from J, with 13 bases in between. Germline V gene sequence: CDR1 ENHRY, CDR2 SYGVKD. The CDR3 spans 14 residues. The CDR3 coding sequence is TGTGCCATCAGGGACCCTAGGGGGACAGATACGCAGTATTTT. Translated, it gives CAIRDPRGTDTQYF.

The rearrangement uses TRBV20-1 and TRBJ2-6; 9 bases fit TRBD1. Trimming took 2 bases from V and 0 from J; bases not matched to a gene: 8. The CDR3 has 18 amino acids. Looked up from germline, CDR1 is DFQATT and CDR2 is SNEGSKA (reference sequence). CDR3 sequence: CSARWPGQGPSGANVLTF. For the CDR3, the DNA is TGCAGTGCTAGATGGCCAGGACAGGGGCCCTCTGGGGCCAACGTCCTGACTTTC.